This T cell receptor beta chain was sequenced for a study of regulatory T cells in long-lasting Graves disease. Study background: Antithyroid drugs had been taken under 3 months by newly diagnosed Graves' patients. General study points: Fewer public clonotypes were shared by new patients (approximately 1,000) than by persistent patients (roughly 2,600).

Specified time point: newly diagnosed GD, antithyroid drugs for less than 3 months. Isolated PBMC RNA provided the starting material for the TCR library. In the case of this clonotype: Its antigen remains unknown.

Library construction for TCR beta used iRepertoire HTBI primers and Arm-PCR of CDR3 regions. Original processing notes: Identification yielded some 60 TRBV and 14 TRBJ segments across samples. In TCRdb, the multiplex PCR reads were re-called with MiXCR into one record per CDR3 protein. TCRdb's processing, not the authors' own work, is the source of the V and J calls. The data show approximately 540,000 distinct CDR3 sequences, about 12% seen once. The same data also went into a second study, on T cells in Graves' hyperthyroidism and ophthalmopathy.

Specimen: peripheral blood mononuclear cells (PBMCs), collected at new diagnosis, from a patient treated with antithyroid drugs. The source is a woman aged 25 to 45 with Graves disease.

The CDR3 spells CASSHTAGQETQYF. In DNA form, the CDR3 reads TGTGCCAGCAGCCACACAGCGGGGCAAGAGACCCAGTACTTC. V usage is TRBV3-1 and J usage is TRBJ2-5; 7 nucleotides line up with TRBD2. V lost 3 bases, J lost 2 bases, and 3 bases stayed unmatched. CDR3 length: 14 residues. The germline V gene has CDR1 LGHDT and CDR2 YNNKEL (reference sequence).